The next 23 T cell receptor beta chains were all read from a single sample in a study of technical replicates of blood from several donors. The repertoire was sequenced with immunoSEQ multiplex PCR; TCRdb's copy has only in-frame clones and lacks some. The sample carries tens of thousands of clones, approximately 95% recorded once. Sample: T cells isolated from PBMCs. The receptors here all came from a human donor in good health.

The rearrangement links TRBV4-3 to TRBJ1-1; the D is unclear. The V and J ends lost 3 bases and 3 bases respectively, with 11 bases between them. This CDR3 comprises 14 residues. Germline values: CDR1 LGHNA, CDR2 YSLEER. CDR3 protein: CASSHVSGDTEAFF. CDR3 nucleotides: TGCGCCAGCAGCCATGTATCAGGCGACACTGAAGCTTTCTTT.

The chain is built from TRBV4-1 and TRBJ2-5, with 7 nucleotides matching TRBD1. This CDR3 has 13 residues. Germline trimming cut 1 base from V and 5 bases from J; bases unmatched to any gene: 1. Germline CDR1 reads MGHRA; CDR2 reads YSYEKL. The CDR3 DNA reads as TGCGCCAGCAGCCAAGCCAGGGGGGAGACCCAGTACTTC. Amino acids: CASSQARGETQYF.

The chain links TRBV7-2 to TRBJ2-1, with TRBD2 matching over 14 bases. The CDR3 loop spans 18 amino acids. CDR1 SGHTA and CDR2 FQGNSA come from the germline V gene. V trimming: 1 base; J trimming: 7 bases; junction bases outside the gene matches: 9. The CDR3 coding sequence is TGTGCCAGCAGCTTAGATTCGGGACTAGCGGGAGAATATAATGAGCAGTTCTTC. Its protein is CASSLDSGLAGEYNEQFF.

The CDR3 reads CASSLDAGLNNEQFF. DNA for the CDR3: TGTGCCAGCAGTTTAGATGCGGGATTGAACAATGAGCAGTTCTTC. The chain uses TRBV27 and TRBJ2-1; possible D gene TRBD2, 6 bases. Germline V gene lookup returns CDR1 MNHEY and CDR2 SMNVEV (reference sequence). V was trimmed by 2 bases and J by 5 bases, leaving 13 bases between them. CDR3 size: 15 residues.

The V and J genes are TRBV7-6 and TRBJ2-1, with D maybe TRBD2 (5 bases). The germline CDR1 and CDR2 sequences are SGHVS and FNYEAQ. V lost 1 base, J lost 0 bases, and 10 bases lay in between. This CDR3 region has 16 residues. CDR3 sequence reads: CASSLVTGDSYNEQFF. In DNA form, the CDR3 reads TGTGCCAGCAGCTTAGTAACCGGGGACTCCTACAATGAGCAGTTCTTC. The full variable domain, completed using reference TRBV7-6 and TRBJ2-1, is GAGVSQSPRYKVTKRGQDVALRCDPISGHVSLYWYRQALGQGPEFLTYFNYEAQQDKSGLPNDRFSAERPEGSISTLTIQRTEQRDSAMYRCASSLVTGDSYNEQFFGPGTRLTVL.

The chain uses TRBV2 and TRBJ2-7; 7 bases match TRBD1. The CDR3 length is 14 residues. V lost 5 bases and J lost 6; bases outside the gene matches: 10. Germline V lookup: CDR1 SNHLY, CDR2 FYNNEI. The CDR3 DNA reads TGTGCCAGCAGTCCACAGACAGGGCAGGTCGAGCAGTACTTC. As protein: CASSPQTGQVEQYF.

The V call is TRBV5-4, the J call TRBJ2-3; 9 nucleotides agree with TRBD1. The ends lost 0 bases at V and 4 bases at J; junction bases unmatched: 3. There are 15 residues in the CDR3. The germline gives CDR1 SGHNT, CDR2 YYREEE (reference sequence). The DNA of the CDR3 is TGTGCCAGCAGCTTGGACAGGGGGCGTCCAGATACGCAGTATTTT. The encoded protein is CASSLDRGRPDTQYF.

This chain connects TRBV28 to TRBJ2-7; TRBD2 matches 12 bases. The CDR3 loop spans 19 amino acids. Trimming cost V 2 bases and J 0 bases; bases outside gene matches: 11. Per the germline V gene, CDR1 is MDHEN and CDR2 is SYDVKM. The CDR3 DNA follows: TGTGCCAGCAGTTTAAGTGGGACTAGCGGGTGGTCTGGCTCCTACGAGCAGTACTTC. Amino acids: CASSLSGTSGWSGSYEQYF.

The J gene is TRBJ1-1, the V gene TRBV28; D perhaps matches TRBD1 (6 bases). CDR3 length equals 13 residues. Trimming left V 6 bases short and J 5 bases short, with 13 bases between. The germline V gene has CDR1 MDHEN and CDR2 SYDVKM. CDR3 protein: CASRKTGSTEAFF. The CDR3 bases are TGTGCCAGCAGAAAGACAGGTAGTACTGAAGCTTTCTTT.

This sequence joins TRBV4-3 and TRBJ2-7; a possible D gene is TRBD1 (6 bases). V lost 4 bases, J lost 5 bases, and 18 bases lay in between. The CDR3 length is 15 residues. Per the germline V gene, CDR1 is LGHNA and CDR2 is YSLEER. The CDR3 region has the DNA TGCGCCAGCAGCCCTACAGGGAAAAGGTTAGACGAGCAGTACTTC. This sequence encodes CASSPTGKRLDEQYF.

The chain employs TRBV7-8 and TRBJ2-1, with TRBD2 identical over 8 bases. From germline, CDR1 is SGHVS and CDR2 FQNEAQ. The CDR3 has 15 residues. V trimming: 3 bases; J trimming: 0 bases; junction bases outside the gene matches: 1. The CDR3 DNA is TGTGCCAGCAGCTTTCTAGCGGGCTCCTACAATGAGCAGTTCTTC. Translation: CASSFLAGSYNEQFF.

The genes are TRBV6-1 and TRBJ2-4; D is undetermined. CDR1 and CDR2 from the germline V gene are MNHNS and SASEGT. Trimming took 4 bases from V and 1 from J, leaving 14 bases between them. The CDR3 has 16 amino acids. The CDR3 here is CASSGSLILAKNIQYF. In DNA form, the CDR3 reads TGTGCCAGCAGTGGTAGTTTGATCTTGGCCAAAAACATTCAGTACTTC.

The rearrangement uses TRBV11-3 and TRBJ2-7; TRBD1 might be the D (5 bases). Trimming left V 4 bases short and J 3 bases short, with 10 bases between. Germline values: CDR1 SGHNT, CDR2 YENEEA. This CDR3 has 13 amino acids. The CDR3 sequence is CASSSGAVYEQYF. CDR3 nucleotides: TGTGCCAGCAGCTCTGGGGCCGTCTACGAGCAGTACTTC.

The chain uses TRBV9 and TRBJ2-3, with D uncertain. The CDR3 has 12 residues. CDR1 is SGDLS, CDR2 YYNGEE, per germline. Trimming removed 3 bases from V and 1 base from J, with 3 bases in between. CDR3 in DNA: TGTGCCAGCAGCGCTGGCACAGATACGCAGTATTTT. Its translation is CASSAGTDTQYF.

The chain has TRBV4-2 and TRBJ1-1, with D unresolved. V was cut by 0 bases and J by 6 bases, with 11 bases left in between. The CDR3 has 14 amino acids. Germline V gene lookup returns CDR1 LGHNA and CDR2 YNFKEQ. The CDR3 region is CASSQDYRGPEAFF. The CDR3 nucleotides read TGTGCCAGCAGCCAAGATTACAGAGGGCCTGAAGCTTTCTTT.

This sequence joins TRBV9 and TRBJ1-4, with a weak D call TRBD1 (5 bases). The CDR3 loop spans 15 amino acids. Deletions cut 0 bases from V and 8 bases from J, with 14 bases between. Germline values: CDR1 SGDLS, CDR2 YYNGEE. The CDR3 region is CASSVAGVIGEKLFF. As DNA, the CDR3 is TGTGCCAGCAGCGTAGCGGGGGTGATAGGAGAAAAACTGTTTTTT.

V is TRBV5-1 and J is TRBJ2-7; perhaps TRBD1 as D (5 bases). Germline loops: CDR1 SGHRS, CDR2 YFSETQ. The length of the CDR3 is 16 residues. Trimming stripped 6 bases from V and 3 bases from J, with 22 bases between. The CDR3 DNA follows: TGCGCCAGCAACCCTCTCGACGGCTCAGGGATCTACGAGCAGTACTTC. Translation gives CASNPLDGSGIYEQYF.

The chain joins TRBV6-1 to TRBJ2-7, with TRBD2 identical over 11 bases. The length of the CDR3 is 11 residues. CDR1 and CDR2 (germline): MNHNS, SASEGT. Trimming cost V 6 bases and J 12 bases; bases outside gene matches: 4. CDR3 coding DNA: TGTGCCAGCAGAACTAGCGGGAGTCTGTACTTC. Amino acid sequence: CASRTSGSLYF.

This chain's CDR3 is CASSQNSRAPYNNEQFF. CDR3 nucleotide sequence: TGCGCCAGCAGCCAAAACTCGCGCGCGCCCTATAACAATGAGCAGTTCTTC. The chain carries TRBV4-1 and TRBJ2-1; D remains ambiguous. The germline gives CDR1 MGHRA, CDR2 YSYEKL. Trimming cost V 2 bases and J 5 bases, with 19 bases left between them. The CDR3 consists of 17 residues.

The J gene is TRBJ2-7, the V gene TRBV5-1; D perhaps matches TRBD2 (6 bases). The germline V gene has CDR1 SGHRS and CDR2 YFSETQ. The CDR3 totals 13 residues. The germline V and J ends were trimmed by 7 bases and 4 bases, with 15 bases remaining between them. The chain's CDR3 is CASRDSIYYEQYF. The DNA for the CDR3 is TGCGCCAGCCGGGACTCGATTTATTACGAGCAGTACTTC. Based on the CDR3 plus reference TRBV5-1 and TRBJ2-7, the full variable domain is KAGVTQTPRYLIKTRGQQVTLSCSPISGHRSVSWYQQTPGQGLQFLFEYFSETQRNKGNFPGRFSGRQFSNSRSEMNVSTLELGDSALYLCASRDSIYYEQYFGPGTRLTVT.

This chain joins TRBV7-2 and TRBJ2-7; 9 bases agree with TRBD1. Losses at the gene ends were 5 bases for V and 3 bases for J; bases not matched to a gene: 5. CDR1 and CDR2 (germline): SGHTA, FQGNSA. CDR3 size: 14 residues. CDR3 in DNA: TGTGCCAGCAGCCGGACAGGGGACCTCTACGAGCAGTACTTC. Its protein product is CASSRTGDLYEQYF. The entire variable domain, with the rest obtained from reference TRBV7-2 and TRBJ2-7, is as follows: GAGVSQSPSNKVTEKGKDVELRCDPISGHTALYWYRQSLGQGLEFLIYFQGNSAPDKSGLPSDRFSAERTGGSVSTLTIQRTQQEDSAVYLCASSRTGDLYEQYFGPGTRLTVT.

The chain joins TRBV9 to TRBJ2-1; D is possibly TRBD2 (6 bases). The CDR3 extends over 17 amino acids. Deletions cut 3 bases from V and 8 bases from J, with 24 bases between. CDR1 and CDR2 (germline): SGDLS, YYNGEE. The DNA of the CDR3 is TGTGCCAGCAGCGCCCCCCTCGAGGCGGGAAGGGGCTATGAGCAGTTCTTC. It yields the protein CASSAPLEAGRGYEQFF.

V and J are TRBV4-1 and TRBJ1-1; D is unclear. V lost 4 bases, J lost 1 base, and 4 bases lay in between. The CDR3 has 12 amino acids. Germline V gives CDR1 MGHRA, CDR2 YSYEKL. DNA of the CDR3: TGCGCCAGCAGCCCCGGGAACACTGAAGCTTTCTTT. Its translation: CASSPGNTEAFF.